Shown below are 19 T cell receptor beta chains from a single sample sequenced in a study of CD8 T cells in Susac syndrome. An amount of RNA that ranged from roughly 0.45 to 1 ug was reverse transcribed with random hexamers. TCRdb processed the immunoSEQ multiplex PCR reads anew with MiXCR; each CDR3 protein has one entry. The table records roughly 250,000 distinct CDR3 sequences, less than 96% of them present only once. Sample: CD4+ T cells from PBMCs. The receptors were gathered from a human donor with Susac syndrome.

This clonotype was recorded only once. The genes are TRBV27 and TRBJ2-1; D is unresolved. Trimming took off 5 bases at V and 7 bases at J, with 12 bases between the two ends. This CDR3 has 13 amino acids. Germline V gene data show CDR1 as MNHEY and CDR2 as SMNVEV (reference sequence). CDR3: CASSTSGINEQFF. The CDR3 DNA sequence: TGTGCCAGCAGTACCTCGGGTATAAATGAGCAGTTCTTC.

CDR3 residues: CASSYFLRPPGGQGNTIYF. In DNA form, the CDR3 reads TGTGCCAGCAGTTACTTCCTCCGGCCCCCCGGGGGTCAAGGAAACACCATATATTTT. The V gene is TRBV12-3 or TRBV12-4, the J gene TRBJ1-3, with D tentatively TRBD1 (5 bases). Trimming removed 4 bases at V and 4 bases at J, with 26 bases between. CDR3 length equals 19 residues.

The gene calls are TRBV7-2 and TRBJ1-2; TRBD1 aligns across 8 bases. Germline V gene data show CDR1 as SGHTA and CDR2 as FQGNSA. Trimming took 3 bases from V and 6 from J; bases not matched to a gene: 6. The CDR3 has 14 residues. DNA for the CDR3: TGTGCCAGCAGCTTGGAGTCAGGGGGCAATGGCTACACCTTC. It encodes CASSLESGGNGYTF.

Notes on this clonotype: One end of the junction fails to match germline, which may point to a read error. In DNA form, the CDR3 reads TGTGCCAGCAGCTTAGAGAGGCTATTT. Translated: CASSLERLF. The V call is TRBV11-2, the J call TRBJ2-3; D is unclear. This CDR3 contains 9 residues. Germline V gene data show CDR1 as SGHAT and CDR2 as FQNNGV.

This CDR3 is CASSEGVGIDTEAFF. CDR3 bases: TGTGCCAGCAGTGAAGGGGTTGGGATTGACACTGAAGCTTTCTTT. The chain has TRBV25-1 and TRBJ1-1, with D unclear. The V gene's germline CDR1 is MGHDK and CDR2 SYGVNS. The CDR3 consists of 15 residues. V lost 2 bases and J 3 bases, leaving 13 bases between the germline ends.

The V and J genes are TRBV30 and TRBJ1-1; D is ambiguous. CDR3 length equals 11 residues. Germline loops: CDR1 GTSNPN, CDR2 SVGIG (reference sequence). Trimming pared 5 bases from V and 4 bases from J, leaving 8 bases between. CDR3 protein: CAWGRRTEAFF. The CDR3 DNA sequence: TGTGCCTGGGGAAGGCGCACTGAAGCTTTCTTT.

V is TRBV28 and J is TRBJ1-5; TRBD1 aligns across 7 bases. After removal of 6 bases from V and 5 bases from J, the junction contained 7 bases not matched to a gene. CDR1 and CDR2 (germline): MDHEN, SYDVKM. This CDR3 spans 14 amino acids. The CDR3 is CASRIRTGDQPQHF. As DNA, the CDR3 is TGTGCCAGCAGAATTCGGACAGGAGATCAGCCCCAGCATTTT.

CDR3 sequence: CASSLSGTGGIQETQYF. The CDR3 DNA sequence: TGTGCCAGCAGCTTGAGCGGGACAGGGGGGATACAAGAGACCCAGTACTTC. V usage is TRBV5-6 and J usage is TRBJ2-5, with 11 bases identical to TRBD1. Germline CDR1 reads SGHDT; CDR2 reads YYEEEE. The V segment lost 1 base and the J segment 2 bases; nucleotides outside the gene matches: 7. There are 17 residues in the CDR3.

This sequence joins TRBV29-1 and TRBJ2-4; 10 bases agree with TRBD2. Germline V CDR1 and CDR2: SQVTM, ANQGSEA. The CDR3 is 13 amino acids. V lost 7 bases, J lost 7 bases, and 7 bases stayed unmatched. CDR3 loop: CSALAGNGNIQYF. The CDR3 region has the DNA TGCAGCGCACTAGCGGGAAATGGCAACATTCAGTACTTC. Using reference TRBV29-1 and TRBJ2-4 for the parts outside the CDR3, the full variable domain is SAVISQKPSRDICQRGTSLTIQCQVDSQVTMMFWYRQQPGQSLTLIATANQGSEATYESGFVIDKFPISRPNLTFSTLTVSNMSPEDSSIYLCSALAGNGNIQYFGAGTRLSVL.

V gene TRBV12-3 or TRBV12-4 combines with J gene TRBJ1-4; TRBD1 matches at 7 bases. J was trimmed by 7 bases and V by 5 bases; bases with no gene match: 13. The CDR3 totals 16 residues. The CDR3 DNA is TGTGCCAGCAGTCCCCCGACGAGGACAGGCTTTGAAAAACTGTTTTTT. It encodes CASSPPTRTGFEKLFF.

This rearrangement joins TRBV30 to TRBJ2-1; D uncertain. The CDR3 totals 13 residues. Germline assignment: CDR1 GTSNPN and CDR2 SVGIG (reference sequence). The V and J ends lost 4 bases and 6 bases respectively, with 13 bases between them. In DNA form, the CDR3 reads TGTGCCTGGATAGGCGGAAACTCCAATGAGCAGTTCTTC. Translating gives CAWIGGNSNEQFF.

This chain uses TRBV11-2 with TRBJ2-1, with D perhaps matching TRBD1 or TRBD2 (5 bases each). V gave up 4 bases and J gave up 0 bases, with 16 bases separating them. Per the germline V gene, CDR1 is SGHAT and CDR2 is FQNNGV. The CDR3 has 17 amino acids. The CDR3 nucleotides are TGTGCCAGCAGCTCCAGAGGGTCAGGGATCTCCTACAATGAGCAGTTCTTC. It translates to CASSSRGSGISYNEQFF. Using reference TRBV11-2 and TRBJ2-1 for the parts outside the CDR3, the full variable domain is EAGVAQSPRYKIIEKRQSVAFWCNPISGHATLYWYQQILGQGPKLLIQFQNNGVVDDSQLPKDRFSAERLKGVDSTLKIQPAKLEDSAVYLCASSSRGSGISYNEQFFGPGTRLTVL.

The chain is built from TRBV3-1 and TRBJ2-6, with D perhaps matching TRBD1 or TRBD2 (6 bases each). The germline CDR1 and CDR2 sequences are LGHDT and YNNKEL (reference sequence). The V gene lost 4 bases and the J gene lost 3 bases, with 13 bases spanning the gap. The CDR3 length is 16 residues. The CDR3 DNA is TGTGCCAGCAGCCCTCGGGGGACAAGTGGGGCCAACGTCCTGACTTTC. Its protein product is CASSPRGTSGANVLTF.

V and J are TRBV6-6 and TRBJ2-1; 8 bases are shared with TRBD1. This CDR3 is 15 amino acids long. Looked up from germline, CDR1 is MNHNY and CDR2 is SVGAGI (reference sequence). V lost 4 bases, J lost 6 bases, and 8 bases stayed unmatched. The CDR3 here is CASSSTGQGFNEQFF. The DNA of the CDR3 is TGTGCCAGCAGTTCAACCGGACAGGGTTTCAATGAGCAGTTCTTC.

The chain carries TRBV7-2 and TRBJ2-3; 11 bases match TRBD2. Germline V CDR1 and CDR2: SGHTA, FQGNSA. CDR3 size: 16 residues. Trimming at V came to 5 bases and at J to 0 bases, leaving 4 bases not matched to a gene. The CDR3 region has the DNA TGTGCCAGCAGCGAGGGGACTAGCGGAAGCACAGATACGCAGTATTTT. Its translation is CASSEGTSGSTDTQYF.

The genes are TRBV7-9 and TRBJ1-1, with D possibly TRBD1 on 5 matching bases. Per the germline V gene, CDR1 is SEHNR and CDR2 is FQNEAQ (reference sequence). The ends were cut back, 0 bases at V and 3 bases at J, with 14 bases in the middle. The CDR3 spans 16 residues. CDR3 sequence reads: CASSLAGGTSDTEAFF. The CDR3 nucleotides are TGTGCCAGCAGCTTAGCTGGTGGGACCTCGGACACTGAAGCTTTCTTT.

The chain carries TRBV29-1 and TRBJ1-1, with a tentative D call TRBD1 (5 bases). Germline CDR1 reads SQVTM; CDR2 reads ANQGSEA. The CDR3 has 12 amino acids. With 7 bases removed from V and 1 base from J, the gap between germline ends came to 10 bases. CDR3 bases: TGCAGCGGGACAAGAAGGAACACTGAAGCTTTCTTT. It yields the protein CSGTRRNTEAFF.

The rearrangement links TRBV4-1 to TRBJ2-2; D unclear. Trimming left V 0 bases short and J 6 bases short, with 5 bases between. CDR3 length equals 13 residues. Germline V CDR1 and CDR2: MGHRA, YSYEKL. The CDR3 nucleotides are TGCGCCAGCAGCCAAGATTCTTCCGGGGAGCTGTTTTTT. Amino acids: CASSQDSSGELFF.

This clonotype was counted only a few times. J is TRBJ2-7 and V is TRBV29-1, with TRBD1 identical over 8 bases. CDR1 SQVTM and CDR2 ANQGSEA come from the germline V gene. The CDR3 sequence is 13 residues long. Trimming took 6 bases from V and 8 from J; bases not matched to a gene: 12. The CDR3 coding sequence is TGCAGCGTGGCGGACAGGGTGCCTACGAAGCAGTACTTC. Protein: CSVADRVPTKQYF.